This T cell receptor beta chain was recovered during a study of shared clonotypes between healthy human individuals. Overall study: Plates per donor: three CD4 naive, three CD4 memory, two CD8 naive, one CD8 memory.

Naive CD8 cells comprised CD45RO-negative, CCR7-positively selected cells, excluding terminally differentiated effector memory CD45RA+ cells. With 5 bases removed from V and 4 bases from J, the gap between germline ends came to 15 bases. This CDR3 is 15 amino acids long. Per the germline V gene, CDR1 is SEHNR and CDR2 is FQNEAQ (reference sequence). Repertoires were generated with immunoSEQ multiplex PCR, while TCRdb's copy carries only in-frame clones and drops some. The profile shows approximately 600,000 clones, approximately 96% of them singletons. This chain uses TRBV7-9 with TRBJ2-1; tentatively, D is TRBD1 (6 bases). The specimen sequenced was naive CD8+ T cells sorted from blood. The clonotype originates from a woman between 25 and 40 years old in good health. DNA for the CDR3: TGTGCCAGCAGCCCGCCTCGGACAGCGTACAATGAGCAGTTCTTC. This sequence encodes CASSPPRTAYNEQFF.